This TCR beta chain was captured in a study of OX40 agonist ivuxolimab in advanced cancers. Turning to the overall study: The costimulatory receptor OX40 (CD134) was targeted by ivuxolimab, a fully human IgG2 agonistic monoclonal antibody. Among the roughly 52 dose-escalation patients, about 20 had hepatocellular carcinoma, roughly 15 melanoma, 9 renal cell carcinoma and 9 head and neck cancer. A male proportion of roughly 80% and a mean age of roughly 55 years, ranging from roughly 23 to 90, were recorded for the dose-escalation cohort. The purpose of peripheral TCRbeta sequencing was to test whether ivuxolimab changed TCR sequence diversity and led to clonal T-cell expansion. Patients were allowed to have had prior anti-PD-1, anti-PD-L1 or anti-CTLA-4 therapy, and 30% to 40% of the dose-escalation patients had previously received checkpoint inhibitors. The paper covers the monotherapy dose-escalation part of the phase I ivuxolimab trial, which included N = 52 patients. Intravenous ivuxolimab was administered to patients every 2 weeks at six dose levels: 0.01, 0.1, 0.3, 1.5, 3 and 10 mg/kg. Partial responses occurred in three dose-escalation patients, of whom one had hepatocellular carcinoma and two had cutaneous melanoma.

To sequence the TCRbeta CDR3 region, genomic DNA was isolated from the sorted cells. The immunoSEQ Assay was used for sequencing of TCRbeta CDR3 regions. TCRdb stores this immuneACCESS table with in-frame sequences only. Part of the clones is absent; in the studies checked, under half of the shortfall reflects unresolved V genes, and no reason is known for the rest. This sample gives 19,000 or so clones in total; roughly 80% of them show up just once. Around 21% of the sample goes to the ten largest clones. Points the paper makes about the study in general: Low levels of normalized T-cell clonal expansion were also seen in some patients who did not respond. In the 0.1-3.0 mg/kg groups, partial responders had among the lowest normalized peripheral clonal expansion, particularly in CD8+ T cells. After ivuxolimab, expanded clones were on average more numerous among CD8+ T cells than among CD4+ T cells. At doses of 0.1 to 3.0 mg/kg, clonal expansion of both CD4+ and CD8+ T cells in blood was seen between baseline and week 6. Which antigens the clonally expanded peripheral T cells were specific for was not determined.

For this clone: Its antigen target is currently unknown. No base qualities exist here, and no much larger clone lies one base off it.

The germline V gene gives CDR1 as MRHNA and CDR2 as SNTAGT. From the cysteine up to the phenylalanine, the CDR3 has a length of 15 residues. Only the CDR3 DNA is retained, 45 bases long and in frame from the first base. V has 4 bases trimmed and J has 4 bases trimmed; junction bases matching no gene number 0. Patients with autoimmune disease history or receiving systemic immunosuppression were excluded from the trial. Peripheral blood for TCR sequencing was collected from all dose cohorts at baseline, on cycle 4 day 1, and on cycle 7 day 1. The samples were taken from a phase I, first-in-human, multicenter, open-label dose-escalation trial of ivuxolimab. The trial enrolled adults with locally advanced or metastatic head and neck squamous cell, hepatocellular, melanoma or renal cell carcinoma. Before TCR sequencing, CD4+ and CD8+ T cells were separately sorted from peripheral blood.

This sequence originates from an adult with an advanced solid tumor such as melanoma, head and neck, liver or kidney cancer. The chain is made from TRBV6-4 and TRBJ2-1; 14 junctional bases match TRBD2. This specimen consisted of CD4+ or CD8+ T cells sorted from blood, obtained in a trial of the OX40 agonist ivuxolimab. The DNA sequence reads TGTGCCAGCAGTGGGACTAGCGGGGGGTACAATGAGCAGTTCTTC. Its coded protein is CASSGTSGGYNEQFF.